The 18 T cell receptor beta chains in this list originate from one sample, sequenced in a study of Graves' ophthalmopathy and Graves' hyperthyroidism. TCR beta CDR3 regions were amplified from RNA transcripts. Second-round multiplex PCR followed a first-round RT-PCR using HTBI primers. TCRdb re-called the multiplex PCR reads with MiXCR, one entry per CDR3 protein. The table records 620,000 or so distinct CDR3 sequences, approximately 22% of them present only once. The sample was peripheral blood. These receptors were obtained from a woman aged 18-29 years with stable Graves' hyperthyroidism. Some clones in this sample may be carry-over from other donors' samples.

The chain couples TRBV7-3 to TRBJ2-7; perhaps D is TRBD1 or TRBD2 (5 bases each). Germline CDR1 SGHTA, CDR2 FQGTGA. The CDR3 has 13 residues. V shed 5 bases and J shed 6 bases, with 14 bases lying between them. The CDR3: CASSPRGDGEQYF. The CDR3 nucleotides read TGTGCCAGCAGCCCCAGAGGGGATGGCGAGCAGTACTTC.

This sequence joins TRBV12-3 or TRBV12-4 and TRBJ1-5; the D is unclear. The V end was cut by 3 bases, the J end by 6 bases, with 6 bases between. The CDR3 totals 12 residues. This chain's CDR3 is CASSFISQPQHF. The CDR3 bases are TGTGCCAGCAGTTTTATTTCTCAGCCCCAGCATTTT.

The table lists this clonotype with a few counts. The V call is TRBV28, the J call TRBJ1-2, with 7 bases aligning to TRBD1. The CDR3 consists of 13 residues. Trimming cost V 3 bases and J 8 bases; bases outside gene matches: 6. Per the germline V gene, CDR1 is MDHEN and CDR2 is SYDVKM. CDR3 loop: CASSFGQEDGYTF. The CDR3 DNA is TGTGCCAGCAGTTTCGGACAGGAAGACGGCTACACCTTC.

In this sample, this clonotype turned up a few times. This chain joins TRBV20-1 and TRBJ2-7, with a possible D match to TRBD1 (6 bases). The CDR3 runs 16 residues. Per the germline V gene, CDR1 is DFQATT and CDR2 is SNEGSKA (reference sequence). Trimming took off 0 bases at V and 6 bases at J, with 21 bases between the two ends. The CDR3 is CSARDQSGHSWSEQYF. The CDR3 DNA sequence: TGCAGTGCTAGAGATCAATCGGGACACTCATGGTCCGAGCAGTACTTC.

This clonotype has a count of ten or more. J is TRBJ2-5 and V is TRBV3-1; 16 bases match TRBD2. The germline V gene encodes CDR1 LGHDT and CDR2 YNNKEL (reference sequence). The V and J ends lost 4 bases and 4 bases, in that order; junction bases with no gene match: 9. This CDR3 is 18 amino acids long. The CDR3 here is CASSLGTSGREDRETQYF. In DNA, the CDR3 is TGTGCCAGCAGCCTCGGGACTAGCGGGAGGGAGGATCGAGAGACCCAGTACTTC.

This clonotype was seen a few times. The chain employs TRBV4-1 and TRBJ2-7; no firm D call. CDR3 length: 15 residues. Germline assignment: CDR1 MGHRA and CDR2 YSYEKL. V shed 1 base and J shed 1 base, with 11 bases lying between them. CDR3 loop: CASSQGSTPSYEQYF. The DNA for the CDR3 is TGCGCCAGCAGCCAAGGGTCAACGCCTTCCTACGAGCAGTACTTC.

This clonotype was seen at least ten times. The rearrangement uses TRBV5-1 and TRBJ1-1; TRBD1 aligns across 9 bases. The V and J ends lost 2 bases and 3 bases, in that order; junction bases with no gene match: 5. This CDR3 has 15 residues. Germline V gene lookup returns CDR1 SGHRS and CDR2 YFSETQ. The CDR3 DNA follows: TGCGCCAGCAGCTTTGGGGACAGGGTTCACACTGAAGCTTTCTTT. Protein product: CASSFGDRVHTEAFF.

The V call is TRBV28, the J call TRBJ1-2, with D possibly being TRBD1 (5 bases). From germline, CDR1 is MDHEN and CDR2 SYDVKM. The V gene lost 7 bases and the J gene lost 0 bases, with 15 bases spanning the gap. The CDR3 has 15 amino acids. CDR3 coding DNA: TGTGCCAGCACTTCGAGGGACGTTCCTAACTATGGCTACACCTTC. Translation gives CASTSRDVPNYGYTF.

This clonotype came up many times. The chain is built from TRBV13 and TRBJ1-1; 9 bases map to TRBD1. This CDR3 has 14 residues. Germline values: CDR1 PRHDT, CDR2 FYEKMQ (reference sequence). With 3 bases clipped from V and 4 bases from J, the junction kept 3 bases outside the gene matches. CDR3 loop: CASSLMTGGTEAFF. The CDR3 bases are TGTGCCAGCAGCTTGATGACAGGGGGCACTGAAGCTTTCTTT.

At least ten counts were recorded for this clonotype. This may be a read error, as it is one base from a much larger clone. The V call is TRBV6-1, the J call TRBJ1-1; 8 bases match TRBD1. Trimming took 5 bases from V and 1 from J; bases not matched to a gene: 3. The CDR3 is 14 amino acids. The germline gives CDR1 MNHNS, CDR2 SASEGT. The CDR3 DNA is TGTGCCAGCAGTACGGGACAGGAGAACACTGAAGCTTTCTTT. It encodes CASSTGQENTEAFF.

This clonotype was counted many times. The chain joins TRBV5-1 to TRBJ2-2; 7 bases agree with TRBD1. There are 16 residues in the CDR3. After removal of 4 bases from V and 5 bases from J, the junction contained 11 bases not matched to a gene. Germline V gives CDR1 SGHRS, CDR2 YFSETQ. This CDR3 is CASSHPQTGNTGELFF. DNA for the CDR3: TGCGCCAGCAGCCACCCCCAGACAGGGAATACCGGGGAGCTGTTTTTT.

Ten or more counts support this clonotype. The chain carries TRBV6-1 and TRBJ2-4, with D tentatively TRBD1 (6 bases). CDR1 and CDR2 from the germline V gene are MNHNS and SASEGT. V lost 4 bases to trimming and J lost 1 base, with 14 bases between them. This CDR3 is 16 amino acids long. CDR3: CASSGGQLYAKNIQYF. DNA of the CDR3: TGTGCCAGCAGTGGAGGACAGCTGTATGCCAAAAACATTCAGTACTTC.

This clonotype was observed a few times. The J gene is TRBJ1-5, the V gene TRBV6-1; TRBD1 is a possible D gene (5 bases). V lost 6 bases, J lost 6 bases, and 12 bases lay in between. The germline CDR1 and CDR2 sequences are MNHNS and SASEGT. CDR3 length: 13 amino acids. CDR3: CASSVVGGQPQHF. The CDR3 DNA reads TGTGCCAGCAGCGTCGTTGGGGGTCAGCCCCAGCATTTT.

The CDR3 coding sequence is TGTGCCAGCAGTCTCGCTCGGGTCAGAACGAGCCAAGAGACCCAGTACTTC. Residues: CASSLARVRTSQETQYF. The gene calls are TRBV3-1 and TRBJ2-5, with D uncertain. Germline-derived CDR1 and CDR2 are LGHDT and YNNKEL (reference sequence). The CDR3 loop spans 17 amino acids. Trimming stripped 6 bases from V and 1 base from J, with 21 bases between.

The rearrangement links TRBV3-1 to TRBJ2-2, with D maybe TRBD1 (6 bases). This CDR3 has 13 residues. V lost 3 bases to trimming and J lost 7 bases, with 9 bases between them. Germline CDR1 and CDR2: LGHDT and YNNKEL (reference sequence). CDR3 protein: CASSQGHGGELFF. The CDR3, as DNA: TGTGCCAGCAGCCAGGGACACGGCGGGGAGCTGTTTTTT.

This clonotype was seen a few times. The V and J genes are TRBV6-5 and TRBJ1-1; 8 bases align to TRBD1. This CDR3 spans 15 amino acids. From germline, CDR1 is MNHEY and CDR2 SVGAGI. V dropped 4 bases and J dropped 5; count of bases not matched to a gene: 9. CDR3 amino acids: CASSSHGTGDTEAFF. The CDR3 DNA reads TGTGCCAGCAGTTCGCACGGGACAGGAGATACTGAAGCTTTCTTT.

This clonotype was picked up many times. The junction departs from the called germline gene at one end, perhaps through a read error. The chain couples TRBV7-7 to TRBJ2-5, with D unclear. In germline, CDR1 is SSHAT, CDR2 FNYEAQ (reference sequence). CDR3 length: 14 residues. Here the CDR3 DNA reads TGTGCTAGCAAACCCACGGTTCTCCAAGAGACCCAGTACTTC. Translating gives CASKPTVLQETQYF. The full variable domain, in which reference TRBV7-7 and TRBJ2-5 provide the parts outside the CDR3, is GAGVSQSPRYKVTKRGQDVTLRCDPISSHATLYWYQQALGQGPEFLTYFNYEAQPDKSGLPSDRFSAERPEGSISTLTIQRTEQRDSAMYRCASKPTVLQETQYFGPGTRLLVL.

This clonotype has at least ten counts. CDR3 in amino acids: CSARRTSGSYEQYF. Here the CDR3 DNA reads TGCAGTGCTAGACGGACTAGCGGGAGTTACGAGCAGTACTTC. The gene calls are TRBV20-1 and TRBJ2-7, with 13 bases fitting TRBD2. The CDR3 is 14 residues long. J lost 4 bases, V lost 2 bases, and 2 bases had no gene match. The germline CDR1 and CDR2 sequences are DFQATT and SNEGSKA (reference sequence).